The sequence of this T cell receptor (beta chain) was determined in a study of T-cell memory formation after mild COVID-19. TCRdb fed the 5' RACE reads into MiXCR, producing one record per CDR3 protein. The sample lists around 53,000 distinct CDR3 sequences, approximately 12% occurring once. In its sample, this clonotype was seen once. A much bigger clone sits one base away, suggesting this may be a read error. This CDR3 has 15 residues. Germline V CDR1 and CDR2: SGHVS, FQNEAQ. The chain uses TRBV7-8 and TRBJ1-2; D is unresolved. This receptor was taken from a man younger than 30 who had mild COVID-19 (a few samples of this study predate the infection). Cell type and time point are not known. Material for sequencing was PBMCs or a T cell subset sorted from them (not recorded which). Written as DNA, the CDR3 is TGTGACAGCAGCTTAGCGGCAGGCACGTATCCTGGCTACACCTTC. Its protein product is CDSSLAAGTYPGYTF.